Presented here are 19 T cell receptor beta chains from one specimen sequenced in a study of cytomegalovirus exposure and HLA in healthy donors. Amplification used 60 Vbeta primers and 13 Jbeta primers. Assay: immunoSEQ multiplex PCR; the TCRdb copy retains only in-frame clones and omits some. The sample includes under 200,000 clones, roughly 80% of them seen just once. The specimen was PBMCs. The receptors stem from a male donor in good health and CMV-seropositive.

A remark on this clone: Additional DNA sequences in this sample encode the identical CDR3. The rearrangement links TRBV29-1 to TRBJ1-4; D gene unclear. Germline CDR1 and CDR2: SQVTM and ANQGSEA. CDR3 length: 15 amino acids. V was pared by 6 bases and J by 0 bases, with 14 bases between. DNA for the CDR3: TGCAGCGTGCTTAAAAACAGAGCAACTAATGAAAAACTGTTTTTT. This translates into CSVLKNRATNEKLFF.

The genes are TRBV28 and TRBJ2-1; 11 nucleotides agree with TRBD1. Trimming removed 8 bases from V and 7 bases from J; junction bases left unmatched: 4. The length of the CDR3 is 13 residues. From germline, CDR1 is MDHEN and CDR2 SYDVKM. The CDR3 spells CASCRDRGNEQFF. In nucleotides, the CDR3 is TGTGCCAGCTGTCGGGACAGGGGGAATGAGCAGTTCTTC. Filled out from reference TRBV28 and TRBJ2-1, the complete variable domain reads DVKVTQSSRYLVKRTGEKVFLECVQDMDHENMFWYRQDPGLGLRLIYFSYDVKMKEKGDIPEGYSVSREKKERFSLILESASTNQTSMYLCASCRDRGNEQFFGPGTRLTVL.

The chain is built from TRBV7-6 and TRBJ1-1, with D unresolved. Trimming pared 1 base from V and 1 base from J, leaving 4 bases between. This CDR3 region has 13 residues. CDR1 and CDR2 (germline): SGHVS, FNYEAQ. As DNA, the CDR3 is TGTGCCAGCAGCTTAGACAGGAACACTGAAGCTTTCTTT. Translated, it gives CASSLDRNTEAFF.

The chain links TRBV19 to TRBJ1-6; 7 bases align to TRBD1. The CDR3 length is 15 residues. Germline V gene data show CDR1 as LNHDA and CDR2 as SQIVND (reference sequence). Trimming took 3 bases from V and 10 from J; bases not matched to a gene: 9. Written as DNA, the CDR3 is TGTGCCAGTAGTATCGATCAGGGGGGCCAATCACCCCTCCACTTT. As protein: CASSIDQGGQSPLHF.

V is TRBV30 and J is TRBJ1-3; D not resolved. V lost 4 bases to trimming and J lost 4 bases, with 14 bases between them. The CDR3 contains 14 residues. Germline lookup yields CDR1 GTSNPN and CDR2 SVGIG (reference sequence). The CDR3 region has the DNA TGTGCCTGGACCTTGTACGGGGTCGGAAACACCATATATTTT. As protein: CAWTLYGVGNTIYF.

This clone was seen a single time. V gene TRBV7-2 combines with J gene TRBJ2-2, with TRBD2 matching over 13 bases. The germline V gene encodes CDR1 SGHTA and CDR2 FQGNSA. CDR3 length equals 20 residues. V trimming: 0 bases; J trimming: 1 base; junction bases outside the gene matches: 8. In DNA, the CDR3 is TGTGCCAGCAGCTTAGCGGGACTAGCGGGGAACGCTCTGAACACCGGGGAGCTGTTTTTT. It codes for CASSLAGLAGNALNTGELFF.

The CDR3 DNA sequence: TGTGCCAGCAGCCCAGGAGGGGGGGTTAAAGATACGCAGTATTTT. It translates to CASSPGGGVKDTQYF. The V call is TRBV5-4, the J call TRBJ2-3; D may be TRBD2 (7 bases). Trimming pared 4 bases from V and 5 bases from J, leaving 17 bases between. The germline CDR1 and CDR2 sequences are SGHNT and YYREEE (reference sequence). This CDR3 contains 15 residues. Full variable domain (remainder filled in from reference TRBV5-4 and TRBJ2-3): ETGVTQSPTHLIKTRGQQVTLRCSSQSGHNTVSWYQQALGQGPQFIFQYYREEENGRGNFPPRFSGLQFPNYSSELNVNALELDDSALYLCASSPGGGVKDTQYFGPGTRLTVL.

This clone was counted between two and nine times. The rearrangement uses TRBV30 and TRBJ2-7; tentative D call: TRBD2 (6 bases). Trimming removed 2 bases from V and 6 bases from J, with 14 bases in between. Germline V lookup: CDR1 GTSNPN, CDR2 SVGIG (reference sequence). The CDR3 loop spans 13 amino acids. CDR3 nucleotide sequence: TGTGCCTGGAGTTGGGGGGACCTGCGCGAGCAGTACTTC. It encodes CAWSWGDLREQYF.

For this clone: One end of the junction is discordant with germline, which a read error may explain. The chain carries TRBV27 and TRBJ2-3; 11 bases agree with TRBD1. Germline CDR1 MNHEY, CDR2 SMNVEV (reference sequence). This CDR3 has 13 residues. CDR3 DNA sequence: TGTGCCAGCAGAGTTTACGGTGGGGGACAGGGGGAATTT. Translated, it gives CASRVYGGGQGEF.

This clone was observed a few times. The chain is built from TRBV5-6 and TRBJ2-1; 7 positions match TRBD2. Germline loops: CDR1 SGHDT, CDR2 YYEEEE. J lost 0 bases, V lost 4 bases, and 4 bases had no gene match. CDR3 length: 15 residues. The CDR3 sequence: CASSPTSDSYNEQFF. CDR3 in DNA: TGTGCCAGCAGCCCCACTAGCGACTCCTACAATGAGCAGTTCTTC.

The J gene is TRBJ2-1, the V gene TRBV9, with D possibly matching TRBD1 (6 bases). With 4 bases removed from V and 9 bases from J, the gap between germline ends came to 11 bases. The germline V gene encodes CDR1 SGDLS and CDR2 YYNGEE. The CDR3 contains 12 residues. DNA for the CDR3: TGTGCCAGCAGCACTACAGGGACTGAGCAGTTCTTC. Translation gives CASSTTGTEQFF. The full variable domain, in which reference TRBV9 and TRBJ2-1 provide the parts outside the CDR3, is DSGVTQTPKHLITATGQRVTLRCSPRSGDLSVYWYQQSLDQGLQFLIQYYNGEERAKGNILERFSAQQFPDLHSELNLSSLELGDSALYFCASSTTGTEQFFGPGTRLTVL.

V gene TRBV4-1 combines with J gene TRBJ2-4, with 8 nucleotides matching TRBD2. CDR3 length equals 20 residues. Germline CDR1 and CDR2: MGHRA and YSYEKL. Germline trimming cut 2 bases from V and 2 bases from J; bases unmatched to any gene: 17. The CDR3 region has the DNA TGCGCCAGCAGCCAATCCCTAGCTCCGGGAGGGCCCTCGACCAAAAACATTCAGTACTTC. Its translation: CASSQSLAPGGPSTKNIQYF.

The genes are TRBV7-9 and TRBJ1-2, with 8 positions matching TRBD1. CDR1 and CDR2 (germline): SEHNR, FQNEAQ (reference sequence). Trimming at V came to 6 bases and at J to 4 bases, leaving 10 bases not matched to a gene. This CDR3 spans 15 amino acids. The CDR3 region has the DNA TGTGCCAGCAGAGGTGACAGGGGCTATCCCTATGGCTACACCTTC. Amino acid sequence: CASRGDRGYPYGYTF.

The chain is built from TRBV5-8 and TRBJ1-6, with 7 bases aligning to TRBD1. V trimming: 7 bases; J trimming: 4 bases; junction bases outside the gene matches: 2. CDR1 is SGHTS, CDR2 YDEGEE, per germline. The CDR3 has 13 amino acids. The CDR3 DNA is TGTGCCAGCGGCAGGGGGTATAATTCACCCCTCCACTTT. This translates into CASGRGYNSPLHF.

The chain uses TRBV9 and TRBJ1-4; 9 bases map to TRBD1. CDR3 length: 15 amino acids. CDR1 and CDR2 (germline): SGDLS, YYNGEE. J was trimmed by 2 bases and V by 4 bases; bases with no gene match: 3. CDR3 in DNA: TGTGCCAGCAGCTCGACAGGGGGGACTAATGAAAAACTGTTTTTT. It yields the protein CASSSTGGTNEKLFF. Filled out from reference TRBV9 and TRBJ1-4, the complete variable domain reads DSGVTQTPKHLITATGQRVTLRCSPRSGDLSVYWYQQSLDQGLQFLIQYYNGEERAKGNILERFSAQQFPDLHSELNLSSLELGDSALYFCASSSTGGTNEKLFFGSGTQLSVL.

The rearrangement uses TRBV18 and TRBJ2-7; D is perhaps TRBD2 (6 bases). This CDR3 has 14 amino acids. In germline, CDR1 is KGHSH, CDR2 LQKENI. Trimming cost V 0 bases and J 5 bases, with 11 bases left between them. CDR3: CASSPPTTRNEQYF. The CDR3 DNA reads TGTGCCAGCTCACCACCAACGACTAGAAACGAGCAGTACTTC.

The CDR3 here is CASSSPLRNANTEAFF. The CDR3, as DNA: TGTGCCAGCAGTTCCCCTCTACGAAACGCGAACACTGAAGCTTTCTTT. The rearrangement links TRBV27 to TRBJ1-1, with D unclear. The CDR3 sequence is 16 residues long. Germline V gene lookup returns CDR1 MNHEY and CDR2 SMNVEV (reference sequence). V was shortened by 4 bases and J by 1 base, with 16 bases between the two germline ends.

The chain combines TRBV10-3 with TRBJ2-7; no firm D call. Trimming pared 4 bases from V and 1 base from J, leaving 11 bases between. Germline loops: CDR1 ENHRY, CDR2 SYGVKD. CDR3 length equals 14 residues. The DNA for the CDR3 is TGTGCCATCAGTGCCTCCTTTTTATCCTACGAGCAGTACTTC. Protein: CAISASFLSYEQYF.

V gene TRBV30 combines with J gene TRBJ1-5, with D perhaps TRBD1 (5 bases). This CDR3 has 14 amino acids. V lost 0 bases to trimming and J lost 7 bases, with 13 bases between them. Germline V gene sequence: CDR1 GTSNPN, CDR2 SVGIG (reference sequence). The DNA for the CDR3 is TGTGCCTGGAGTGTACGGGGGGGGAGCCAGCCCCAGCATTTT. Amino acids: CAWSVRGGSQPQHF.